The T cell receptor (beta chain) described here comes from a study of cytomegalovirus exposure and HLA in healthy donors. Whole-study context: Unique TCRs numbering approximately 81 million, obtained from HLA-typed donors, made up an early data release.

The PCR had 60 Vbeta and 13 Jbeta primers. Method: immunoSEQ multiplex PCR; TCRdb's copy keeps in-frame clones and lacks some. The data contain around 200,000 clones, roughly four fifths of them singletons. The CDR3 is 14 amino acids. Trimming removed 0 bases at V and 6 bases at J, with 11 bases between. Germline CDR1 SGDLS, CDR2 YYNGEE. General study results and limits: The authors reported that TCR beta sequences could predict HLA-A and HLA-B alleles. These predictions were accurate for most subjects in the first cohort. Testing in vitro showed a few CMV-associated chains specific for CMV antigens.

Concerning this clone: The antigen is not known.

The V and J genes are TRBV9 and TRBJ2-3, with D possibly matching TRBD2 (5 bases). The sample was PBMCs. The TCR sequence derives from a man aged 45-60 years in good health and CMV-seronegative. The CDR3 is CASSVATWRDTQYF. Written as DNA, the CDR3 is TGTGCCAGCAGCGTAGCTACATGGAGGGATACGCAGTATTTT.